A single sample is the source of the 25 T cell receptor beta chains below, sequenced in a study of cytomegalovirus exposure and HLA in healthy donors. Primers for the PCR totalled 60 Vbeta and 13 Jbeta. Some clones are missing from TCRdb's copy, which holds only in-frame ones; the method was immunoSEQ multiplex PCR. Of about 190,000 clones in the sample, around 80% were seen once. The specimen was PBMCs. Receptors originate from a man between 35 and 55 years old in good health and CMV-seropositive.

This chain connects TRBV5-4 to TRBJ1-1; TRBD1 is a possible D gene (5 bases). CDR3 length equals 15 residues. The V gene's germline CDR1 is SGHNT and CDR2 YYREEE (reference sequence). V gave up 2 bases and J gave up 0 bases, with 11 bases separating them. The CDR3 sequence is CASSFKGLMNTEAFF. CDR3 sequence (DNA): TGTGCCAGCAGCTTCAAGGGACTGATGAACACTGAAGCTTTCTTT.

The J gene is TRBJ1-2, the V gene TRBV7-2; D unclear. V was trimmed by 1 base and J by 8 bases, leaving 8 bases between them. Germline CDR1 reads SGHTA; CDR2 reads FQGNSA. The CDR3 extends over 12 amino acids. The CDR3 spells CASSLVRGGYTF. CDR3 nucleotide sequence: TGTGCCAGCAGCTTAGTTAGAGGGGGCTACACCTTC.

The chain uses TRBV6-5 and TRBJ2-2; TRBD1 aligns across 9 bases. The V gene end was trimmed by 6 bases and the J gene end by 2 bases; junction bases not matched to a gene: 4. The CDR3 loop spans 15 amino acids. In germline, CDR1 is MNHEY, CDR2 SVGAGI. CDR3 residues: CASRPTGGNTGELFF. The CDR3 DNA follows: TGTGCCAGCAGACCGACAGGGGGTAACACCGGGGAGCTGTTTTTT.

This clone has only a few counts. The chain recombines TRBV7-8 with TRBJ1-4, with D unresolved. Germline V gene sequence: CDR1 SGHVS, CDR2 FQNEAQ. The V end lost 5 bases, the J end lost 0 bases, and 10 bases lay between the germline ends. CDR3 length: 15 amino acids. The CDR3 spells CASSRVQATNEKLFF. DNA for the CDR3: TGTGCCAGCAGCAGAGTGCAGGCAACTAATGAAAAACTGTTTTTT.

V is TRBV12-5 and J is TRBJ2-3; no definite D call. From germline, CDR1 is LGHNT and CDR2 FRNRAP. Trimming took 2 bases from V and 5 from J, leaving 2 bases between them. The CDR3 totals 11 residues. This CDR3 is CASGLRDTQYF. CDR3 sequence (DNA): TGTGCTAGTGGTTTGCGAGATACGCAGTATTTT.

The chain carries TRBV9 and TRBJ2-1, with TRBD2 matching 10 bases. This CDR3 has 14 residues. Per the germline V gene, CDR1 is SGDLS and CDR2 is YYNGEE. J gave up 8 bases and V 3 bases, and 5 bases lay outside the gene matches. The CDR3 is CASSESGGEDEQFF. In nucleotides, the CDR3 is TGTGCCAGCAGCGAGAGCGGGGGGGAGGATGAGCAGTTCTTC.

The rearrangement joins TRBV12-5 to TRBJ2-1; 9 nucleotides line up with TRBD2. Germline CDR1 LGHNT, CDR2 FRNRAP. CDR3 size: 17 residues. V gave up 4 bases and J gave up 0 bases; unmatched junction bases: 7. The CDR3 bases are TGTGCTAGTGGTTCGGGGAAAGCGGGGGGCTCCTACAATGAGCAGTTCTTC. Its protein product is CASGSGKAGGSYNEQFF. Together with reference TRBV12-5 and TRBJ2-1, the CDR3 gives the full variable domain: DARVTQTPRHKVTEMGQEVTMRCQPILGHNTVFWYRQTMMQGLELLAYFRNRAPLDDSGMPKDRFSAEMPDATLATLKIQPSEPRDSAVYFCASGSGKAGGSYNEQFFGPGTRLTVL.

The chain carries TRBV7-2 and TRBJ2-1, with D tentatively TRBD2 (5 bases). The CDR3 is made up of 11 amino acids. V was pared by 6 bases and J by 8 bases, with 8 bases between. The V gene's germline CDR1 is SGHTA and CDR2 FQGNSA. CDR3 region: CASRLGHEQFF. In nucleotides, the CDR3 is TGTGCCAGCAGACTAGGCCATGAGCAGTTCTTC.

The chain uses TRBV7-9 and TRBJ2-7, with D possibly matching TRBD1 (6 bases). Germline assignment: CDR1 SEHNR and CDR2 FQNEAQ (reference sequence). The CDR3 contains 14 residues. With 2 bases removed from V and 5 bases from J, the gap between germline ends came to 13 bases. In DNA, the CDR3 is TGTGCCAGCAGCTTATCACAGGGCTACCACGAGCAGTACTTC. It codes for CASSLSQGYHEQYF.

The rearrangement links TRBV2 to TRBJ2-5; 9 bases agree with TRBD1. Germline values: CDR1 SNHLY, CDR2 FYNNEI. The CDR3 extends over 15 amino acids. Losses at the gene ends were 5 bases for V and 4 bases for J; bases not matched to a gene: 8. The CDR3, as DNA: TGTGCCAGCAGTCGGACAGGGGCTCTGGGAGAGACCCAGTACTTC. Translation: CASSRTGALGETQYF.

This clone showed up just once. CDR3 coding DNA: TGCGCCAGCAGCCAAGAGGGCAATGTCGCCTACGAGCAGTACTTC. Translation gives CASSQEGNVAYEQYF. V usage is TRBV4-3 and J usage is TRBJ2-7; D is uncertain. Looked up from germline, CDR1 is LGHNA and CDR2 is YSLEER. This CDR3 region has 15 residues. With 0 bases removed from V and 2 bases from J, the gap between germline ends came to 11 bases.

The CDR3 here is CASSSSQETQYF. Here the CDR3 DNA reads TGTGCCAGCAGCTCTTCCCAAGAGACCCAGTACTTC. This chain uses TRBV11-2 with TRBJ2-5; D is unresolved. This CDR3 has 12 amino acids. V was shortened by 4 bases and J by 1 base, with 4 bases between the two germline ends. Germline CDR1 is SGHAT and CDR2 is FQNNGV. The full variable domain, its missing parts supplied by reference TRBV11-2 and TRBJ2-5, is EAGVAQSPRYKIIEKRQSVAFWCNPISGHATLYWYQQILGQGPKLLIQFQNNGVVDDSQLPKDRFSAERLKGVDSTLKIQPAKLEDSAVYLCASSSSQETQYFGPGTRLLVL.

The V gene is TRBV7-8, the J gene TRBJ2-5; 10 bases map to TRBD1. The CDR3 extends over 13 amino acids. Germline V CDR1 and CDR2: SGHVS, FQNEAQ. The CDR3: CVTGGKARETQYF. As DNA, the CDR3 is TGTGTGACAGGGGGCAAAGCTAGAGAGACCCAGTACTTC.

V usage is TRBV2 and J usage is TRBJ1-1; 7 positions match TRBD1. With 2 bases clipped from V and 3 bases from J, the junction kept 6 bases outside the gene matches. The CDR3 has 15 amino acids. Germline loops: CDR1 SNHLY, CDR2 FYNNEI. DNA for the CDR3: TGTGCCAGCAGTGAACTAATTACAGGGGACACTGAAGCTTTCTTT. As protein: CASSELITGDTEAFF.

The chain joins TRBV5-1 to TRBJ1-1, with D uncertain. V dropped 2 bases and J dropped 2 bases, with 19 bases sitting between them. The CDR3 runs to 17 residues. Germline assignment: CDR1 SGHRS and CDR2 YFSETQ. Here the CDR3 DNA reads TGCGCCAGCAGCTTTGCGGGTATTGGACCTCAAAACACTGAAGCTTTCTTT. Residues: CASSFAGIGPQNTEAFF. Based on the CDR3 plus reference TRBV5-1 and TRBJ1-1, the full variable domain is KAGVTQTPRYLIKTRGQQVTLSCSPISGHRSVSWYQQTPGQGLQFLFEYFSETQRNKGNFPGRFSGRQFSNSRSEMNVSTLELGDSALYLCASSFAGIGPQNTEAFFGQGTRLTVV.

CDR3 coding DNA: TGTGCCAGCAGTCCAAACAACAGGGTTTCCTACAATGAGCAGTTCTTC. The encoded protein is CASSPNNRVSYNEQFF. The gene calls are TRBV6-6 and TRBJ2-1, with D maybe TRBD1 (6 bases). CDR3 size: 16 residues. CDR1 and CDR2 from the germline V gene are MNHNY and SVGAGI (reference sequence). Trimming took 5 bases from V and 1 from J, leaving 15 bases between them.

The chain recombines TRBV7-2 with TRBJ2-2, with D possibly matching TRBD2 (5 bases). Trimming took off 2 bases at V and 1 base at J, with 8 bases between the two ends. CDR1 and CDR2 (germline): SGHTA, FQGNSA. The CDR3 totals 15 residues. CDR3 amino acids: CASSLRAGNTGELFF. In DNA form, the CDR3 reads TGTGCCAGCAGCTTAAGGGCGGGGAACACCGGGGAGCTGTTTTTT.

The count of this clone is one. This chain uses TRBV19 with TRBJ2-1, with a weak D call TRBD2 (6 bases). The V and J ends lost 6 bases and 0 bases respectively, with 18 bases between them. The CDR3 covers 17 residues. CDR1 is LNHDA, CDR2 SQIVND, per germline (reference sequence). The CDR3 DNA sequence: TGTGCCAGTAGGAATACCGGGACTTGGAGCTCCTACAATGAGCAGTTCTTC. Protein product: CASRNTGTWSSYNEQFF.

A remark on this clone: This sample also contains other DNA sequences that code for the same CDR3. The V and J genes are TRBV19 and TRBJ1-4; TRBD1 matches 9 bases. Unmatched junction bases numbered 9, after V lost 6 bases and J lost 7 bases. CDR3 size: 15 residues. Germline V lookup: CDR1 LNHDA, CDR2 SQIVND (reference sequence). CDR3 nucleotides: TGTGCCAGTAGCGGATACAGGGGGCGCGCTGAAAAACTGTTTTTT. This encodes CASSGYRGRAEKLFF.

The chain joins TRBV6-6 to TRBJ2-7; a weak D match, TRBD2 (5 bases). The CDR3 contains 16 residues. Trimming removed 5 bases from V and 4 bases from J, with 21 bases in between. Germline loops: CDR1 MNHNY, CDR2 SVGAGI (reference sequence). For the CDR3, the DNA is TGTGCCAGCAGTAAATCCGGTGGACGGGGTGCGTACGAGCAGTACTTC. Protein product: CASSKSGGRGAYEQYF.

This chain connects TRBV25-1 to TRBJ1-2, with 8 bases identical to TRBD1. The J segment lost 8 bases and the V segment lost 8 bases, leaving 10 bases of the junction unmatched. This CDR3 is built from 13 residues. The germline V gene has CDR1 MGHDK and CDR2 SYGVNS. CDR3 DNA: TGTGCCAGCCATGATGACAGGGGAAAGGGCTACACCTTC. It translates to CASHDDRGKGYTF.

The J gene is TRBJ1-5, the V gene TRBV19; D not certain. This CDR3 has 15 residues. With 3 bases removed from V and 6 bases from J, the gap between germline ends came to 15 bases. CDR1 is LNHDA, CDR2 SQIVND, per germline (reference sequence). The CDR3 is CASSILAKEGQPQHF. Here the CDR3 DNA reads TGTGCCAGTAGTATCCTGGCGAAGGAGGGTCAGCCCCAGCATTTT. Based on the CDR3 plus reference TRBV19 and TRBJ1-5, the full variable domain is DGGITQSPKYLFRKEGQNVTLSCEQNLNHDAMYWYRQDPGQGLRLIYYSQIVNDFQKGDIAEGYSVSREKKESFPLTVTSAQKNPTAFYLCASSILAKEGQPQHFGDGTRLSIL.

To note about this clone: Other DNA sequences in this sample translate to the same CDR3. This sequence joins TRBV30 and TRBJ1-3, with D unresolved. There are 12 residues in the CDR3. Trimming removed 1 base from V and 4 bases from J, with 5 bases in between. Germline V gene lookup returns CDR1 GTSNPN and CDR2 SVGIG (reference sequence). The CDR3 loop is CAWSGQGNTIYF. CDR3 nucleotides: TGTGCCTGGAGTGGACAAGGAAACACCATATATTTT. The full variable domain, in which reference TRBV30 and TRBJ1-3 provide the parts outside the CDR3, is SQTIHQWPATLVQPVGSPLSLECTVEGTSNPNLYWYRQAAGRGLQLLFYSVGIGQISSEVPQNLSASRPQDRQFILSSKKLLLSDSGFYLCAWSGQGNTIYFGEGSWLTVV.

In its sample, this clone was seen once. The CDR3 spells CASSAGSASSYEQYF. CDR3 bases: TGTGCCAGCAGTGCGGGGTCGGCCAGCTCCTACGAGCAGTACTTC. The chain joins TRBV25-1 to TRBJ2-7; D is possibly TRBD2 (5 bases). Germline CDR1 and CDR2: MGHDK and SYGVNS. This CDR3 spans 15 amino acids. The V and J ends lost 4 bases and 0 bases respectively, with 13 bases between them.

The V gene is TRBV10-3, the J gene TRBJ2-3, with 7 bases identical to TRBD2. The CDR3 has 13 amino acids. Germline CDR1 is ENHRY and CDR2 is SYGVKD. The V gene end was trimmed by 8 bases and the J gene end by 1 base; junction bases not matched to a gene: 3. CDR3 protein: CAILAGGTDTQYF. Written as DNA, the CDR3 is TGTGCCATCTTGGCGGGGGGCACAGATACGCAGTATTTT.